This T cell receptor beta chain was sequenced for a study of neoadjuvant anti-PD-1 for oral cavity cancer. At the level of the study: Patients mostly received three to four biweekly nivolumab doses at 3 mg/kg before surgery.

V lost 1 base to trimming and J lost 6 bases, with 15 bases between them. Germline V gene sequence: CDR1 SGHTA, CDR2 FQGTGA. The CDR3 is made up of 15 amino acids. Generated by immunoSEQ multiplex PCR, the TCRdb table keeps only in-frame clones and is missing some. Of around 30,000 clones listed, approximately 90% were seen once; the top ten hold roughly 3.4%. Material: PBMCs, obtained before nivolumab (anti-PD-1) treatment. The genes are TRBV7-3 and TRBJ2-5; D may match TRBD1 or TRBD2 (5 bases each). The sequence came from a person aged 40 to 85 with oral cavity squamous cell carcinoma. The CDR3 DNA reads TGTGCCAGCAGCTTAATTATGTGGGGACGGAAGACCCAGTACTTC. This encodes CASSLIMWGRKTQYF.